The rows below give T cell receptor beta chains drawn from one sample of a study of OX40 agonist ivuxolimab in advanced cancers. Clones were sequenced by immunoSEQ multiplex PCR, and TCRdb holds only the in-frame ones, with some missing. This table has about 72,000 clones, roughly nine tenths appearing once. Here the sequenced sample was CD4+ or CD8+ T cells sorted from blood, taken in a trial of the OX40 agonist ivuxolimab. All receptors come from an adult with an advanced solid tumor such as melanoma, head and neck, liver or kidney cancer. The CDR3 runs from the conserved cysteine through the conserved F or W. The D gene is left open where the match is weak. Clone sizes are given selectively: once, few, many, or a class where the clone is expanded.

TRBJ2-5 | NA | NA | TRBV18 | TGTGCCAGCTCACCCCTCACACAAGAGACCCAGTACTTC | CASSPLTQETQYF
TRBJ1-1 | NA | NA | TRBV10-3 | TGTGCCATCAGCGGGTCGACTGGGGGGGCCACTGAAGCTTTCTTT | CAISGSTGGATEAFF
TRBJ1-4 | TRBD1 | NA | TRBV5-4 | TGTGCCAGCAGCCAAGATTGGACAGGGGGCGAAAAACTGTTTTTT | CASSQDWTGGEKLFF
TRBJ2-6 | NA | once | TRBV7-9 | TGTGCCAGCAGCTTAGTAGCCGTGAGCTCTGGGGCCAACGTCCTGACTTTC | CASSLVAVSSGANVLTF
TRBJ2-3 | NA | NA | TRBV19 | TGTGCCAGTAGTAGAGGCTCCGTTAGCACAGATACGCAGTATTTT | CASSRGSVSTDTQYF
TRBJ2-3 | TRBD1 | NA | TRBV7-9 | TGTGCCAGCAGCTTAGGACAGGGAAGGGCCGATACGCAGTATTTT | CASSLGQGRADTQYF
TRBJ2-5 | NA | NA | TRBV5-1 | TGCGCCAGCAGCTTGGGGACGGCGGGTGGTGAGACCCAGTACTTC | CASSLGTAGGETQYF
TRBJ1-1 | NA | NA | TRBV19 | TGTGCCAGTAGTATCTCGGCCGGGAACACTGAAGCTTTCTTT | CASSISAGNTEAFF
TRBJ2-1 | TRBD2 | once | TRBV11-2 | TGTGCCAGCAGCTTAGCGGGGGGGCCCAATGAGCAGTTCTTC | CASSLAGGPNEQFF
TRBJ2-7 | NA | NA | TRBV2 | TGTGCCAGCGGCACAGAGTACGAGCAGTACTTC | CASGTEYEQYF
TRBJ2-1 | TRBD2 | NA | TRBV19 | TGTGCCACCAATAGCGGGGGGCCCAATGAGCAGTTCTTC | CATNSGGPNEQFF
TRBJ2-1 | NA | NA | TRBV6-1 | TGTGCCAGCAGTGAAAGGATTTTCCAGGAGCAGTTCTTC | CASSERIFQEQFF
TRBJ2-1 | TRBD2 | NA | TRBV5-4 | TGTGCCAGCAGCGGGGTTACGTGGGAGGGCCAGAGTGAGCAGTTCTTC | CASSGVTWEGQSEQFF
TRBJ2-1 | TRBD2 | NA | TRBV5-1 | TGCGCCAGCAGCTTGGAGGCTAGCGGAAGTGAGCAGTTCTTC | CASSLEASGSEQFF
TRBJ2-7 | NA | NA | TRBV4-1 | TGCGCCAGCAGCCGGACTCCTGGTGGGGGGCGTTACGAGCAGTACTTC | CASSRTPGGGRYEQYF
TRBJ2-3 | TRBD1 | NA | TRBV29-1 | TGCAGCGTGAGGAACCGGGACAGGGCCGCAGATACGCAGTATTTT | CSVRNRDRAADTQYF
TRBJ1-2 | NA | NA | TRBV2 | TGTGCCAGCATCCCCCGCACAGTCTATGGCTACACCTTC | CASIPRTVYGYTF
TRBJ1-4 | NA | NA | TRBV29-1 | TGCAGCGTCGCCGGGATTAATGAAAAACTGTTTTTT | CSVAGINEKLFF
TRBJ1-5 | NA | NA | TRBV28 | TGCGCCACTGCCCCTTGGAGGGCGGGCAATCAGCCCCAGCATTTT | CATAPWRAGNQPQHF
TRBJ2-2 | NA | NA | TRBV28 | TGTGCCAGCAGTTTAAGAGGGACCGGGGAGCTGTTTTTT | CASSLRGTGELFF
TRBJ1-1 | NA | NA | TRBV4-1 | TGCGCCAGCAGCCAATATTACGGGCGAGCTTTCTTT | CASSQYYGRAFF
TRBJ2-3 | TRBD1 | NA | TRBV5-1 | TGCGCCAGCAGTCATGACAGGGGCACGCAGTATTTT | CASSHDRGTQYF
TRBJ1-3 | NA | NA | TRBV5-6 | TGTGCCAGCAGCTCATTCGGACTCGGAAACACCATATATTTT | CASSSFGLGNTIYF
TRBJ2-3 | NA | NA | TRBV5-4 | TGTGCCAGCAGCTTCAGGGGGGAGGATACGCAGTATTTT | CASSFRGEDTQYF
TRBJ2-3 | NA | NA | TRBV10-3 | TGTGCCATCAGTGACCGGGGGGCTAGCACAGATACGCAGTATTTT | CAISDRGASTDTQYF
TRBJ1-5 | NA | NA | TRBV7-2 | TGTGCCAGCAGCTTAGCTCGGGGAACTAGCAATCAGCCCCAGCATTTT | CASSLARGTSNQPQHF
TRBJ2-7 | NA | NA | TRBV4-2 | TGTGCCAGCAGCCAAGAACTGGAGGGGTACCACGAGCAGTACTTC | CASSQELEGYHEQYF
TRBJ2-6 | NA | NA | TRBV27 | TGTGCCAGCAGTTTAAGGCAAGGGGCCAACGTCCTGACTTTC | CASSLRQGANVLTF
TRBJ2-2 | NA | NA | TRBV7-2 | TGTGCCAGCAGCTTAGAGAACACCGGGGAGCTGTTTTTT | CASSLENTGELFF
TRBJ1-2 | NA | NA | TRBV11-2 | TGTGCCAGCAGCCCTTTGTCCTATGGCTACACCTTC | CASSPLSYGYTF
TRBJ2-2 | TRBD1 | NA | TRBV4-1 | TGCGCCAGCAGCTCACAGGGGCACGCGAACACCGGGGAGCTGTTTTTT | CASSSQGHANTGELFF
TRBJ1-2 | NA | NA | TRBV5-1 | TGCGCCAGCAGCTTCGGGCAGGGATGGGATGGCTACACCTTC | CASSFGQGWDGYTF
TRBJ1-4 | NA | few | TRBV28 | TGTGCCAGCAGTTTTTGGGGAACGGATGAAAAACTGTTTTTT | CASSFWGTDEKLFF
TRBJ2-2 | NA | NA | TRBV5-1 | TGCGCCAGCAGCCCGGGACAGAACACCGGGGAGCTGTTTTTT | CASSPGQNTGELFF
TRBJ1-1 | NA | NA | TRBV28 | TGTGCCAGCAGTTTGTATAGGGCCGAAAACACTGAAGCTTTCTTT | CASSLYRAENTEAFF
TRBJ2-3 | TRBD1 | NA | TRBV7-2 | TGTGCCAGCAGCTCCAAAGGGGGCTACGGGGCTAGCACAGATACGCAGTATTTT | CASSSKGGYGASTDTQYF
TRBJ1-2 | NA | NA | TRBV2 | TGTGCCAGCAGTGAACGGGATGCGAGGTATGGCTACACCTTC | CASSERDARYGYTF
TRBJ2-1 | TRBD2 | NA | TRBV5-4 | TGTGCCAGCAGCTTTGGGTTAGCGGGGGGGCCCAATGAGCAGTTCTTC | CASSFGLAGGPNEQFF
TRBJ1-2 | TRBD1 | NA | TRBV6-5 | TGTGCCAGCAGGAGGGGGCGCATTTATGGCTACACCTTC | CASRRGRIYGYTF
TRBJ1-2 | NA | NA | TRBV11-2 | TGTGCCAGCAGCTTAGGGGGAGTTATATATGGCTACACCTTC | CASSLGGVIYGYTF
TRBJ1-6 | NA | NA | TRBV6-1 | TGTGCCAGCAGTGAAATGGCGGGGTTCGATTCACCCCTCCACTTT | CASSEMAGFDSPLHF
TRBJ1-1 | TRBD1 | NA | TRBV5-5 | TGTGCCAGCAGCTCCTGGGACAGCAGGGACACTGAAGCTTTCTTT | CASSSWDSRDTEAFF
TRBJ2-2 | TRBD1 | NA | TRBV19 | TGTGCCAGTAGTATTCAGGGGGAATTCGCCGGGGAGCTGTTTTTT | CASSIQGEFAGELFF
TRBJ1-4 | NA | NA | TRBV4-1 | TGCGCCAGCAGGGCGACAAGACCGAATGAAAAACTGTTTTTT | CASRATRPNEKLFF
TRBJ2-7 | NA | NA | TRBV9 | TGTGCCAGCAGCGTAGACCTCGAAGGGGGAGGGCGGCAGGACGAGCAGTACTTC | CASSVDLEGGGRQDEQYF
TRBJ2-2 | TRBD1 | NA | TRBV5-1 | TGCGCCAGCAGCTACGGGACAGGGTCCACCGGGGAGCTGTTTTTT | CASSYGTGSTGELFF
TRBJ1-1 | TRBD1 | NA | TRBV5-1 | TGCGCCAGCAGCTTGTTGGGACAGGGGGCTAGCACTGAAGCTTTCTTT | CASSLLGQGASTEAFF
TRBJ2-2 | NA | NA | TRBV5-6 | TGTGCCAGCAGCTTGGAGCCCAGAGGCGGGGAGCTGTTTTTT | CASSLEPRGGELFF
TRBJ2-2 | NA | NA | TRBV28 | TGTGCCAGCAGTTTTCCTAACACCGGGGAGCTGTTTTTT | CASSFPNTGELFF
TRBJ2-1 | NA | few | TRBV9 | TGTGCCAGCAGCGTAGCTATGGGAAATGAGCAGTTCTTC | CASSVAMGNEQFF
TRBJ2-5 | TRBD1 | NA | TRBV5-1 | TGCGCCAGCAGCTTAAAACCGGGACAGGGTAAAGAGACCCAGTACTTC | CASSLKPGQGKETQYF
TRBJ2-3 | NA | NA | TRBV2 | TGTGCCAGCAGTGCGGCCCTCAGCACAGATACGCAGTATTTT | CASSAALSTDTQYF
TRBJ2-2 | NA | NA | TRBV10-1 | TGCGCCAGCAGTGAGTCCCCGGGGGACACCGGGGAGCTGTTTTTT | CASSESPGDTGELFF
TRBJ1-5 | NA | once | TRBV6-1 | TGTGCCAGCAGGGCCCCGGGGAGGAATCAGCCCCAGCATTTT | CASRAPGRNQPQHF
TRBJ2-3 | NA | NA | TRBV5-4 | TGTGCCAGCAGCTTAGGACTTTTCACAGATACGCAGTATTTT | CASSLGLFTDTQYF
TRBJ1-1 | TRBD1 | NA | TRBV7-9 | TGTGCCAGCAGCCCTTACGACAGGGACACTGAAGCTTTCTTT | CASSPYDRDTEAFF
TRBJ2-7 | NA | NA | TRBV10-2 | TGCGCCTCCGGGACGCCGTTCTACGAGCAGTACTTC | CASGTPFYEQYF